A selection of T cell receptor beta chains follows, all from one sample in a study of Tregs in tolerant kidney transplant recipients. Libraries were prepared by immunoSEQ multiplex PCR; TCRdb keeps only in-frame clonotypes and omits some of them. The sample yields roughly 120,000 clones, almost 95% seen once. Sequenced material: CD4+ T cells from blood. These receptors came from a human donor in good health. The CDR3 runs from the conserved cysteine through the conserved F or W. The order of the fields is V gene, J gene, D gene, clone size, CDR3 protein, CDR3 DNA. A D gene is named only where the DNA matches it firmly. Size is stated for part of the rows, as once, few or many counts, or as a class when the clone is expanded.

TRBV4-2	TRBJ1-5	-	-	CASSQGSGGNQPQHF	TGTGCCAGCAGCCAAGGATCCGGGGGGAATCAGCCCCAGCATTTT
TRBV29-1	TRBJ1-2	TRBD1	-	CSVERQGYYGYTF	TGCAGCGTTGAACGACAGGGGTATTATGGCTACACCTTC
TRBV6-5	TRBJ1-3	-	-	CASSNYRSSGNTIYF	TGTGCCAGCAGTAACTACAGGTCCTCTGGAAACACCATATATTTT
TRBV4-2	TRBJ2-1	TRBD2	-	CASSSEAGGPYNEQFF	TGTGCCAGCAGCTCCGAGGCGGGAGGGCCCTACAATGAGCAGTTCTTC
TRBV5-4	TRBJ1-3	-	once	CASSLAATARNTIYF	TGTGCCAGCAGCTTGGCCGCCACTGCCAGGAACACCATATATTTT
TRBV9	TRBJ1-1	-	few	CASSVAGQSTEAFF	TGTGCCAGCAGCGTAGCTGGGCAGTCAACTGAAGCTTTCTTT
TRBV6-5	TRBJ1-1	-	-	CASSYSGGMNTEAFF	TGTGCCAGCAGTTACTCGGGGGGCATGAACACTGAAGCTTTCTTT
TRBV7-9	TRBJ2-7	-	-	CASSLGSRTTYEQYF	TGTGCCAGCAGCTTAGGTTCCAGGACCACCTACGAGCAGTACTTC
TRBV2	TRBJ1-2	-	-	CASITRAVNGYTF	TGTGCCAGCATCACACGGGCAGTTAATGGCTACACCTTC
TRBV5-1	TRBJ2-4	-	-	CASSLGLVADPGAKNIQYF	TGCGCCAGCAGCTTGGGACTTGTCGCTGACCCCGGGGCCAAAAACATTCAGTACTTC
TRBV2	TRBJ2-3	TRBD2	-	CASSEAGLAGADTQYF	TGTGCCAGCAGTGAAGCGGGACTAGCGGGAGCAGATACGCAGTATTTT
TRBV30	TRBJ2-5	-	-	CAWSVSGFDGQETQYF	TGTGCCTGGAGTGTGTCCGGTTTCGACGGACAAGAGACCCAGTACTTC
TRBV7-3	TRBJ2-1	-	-	CASSLGFSSYNEQFF	TGTGCCAGCAGCTTGGGTTTCAGCTCCTACAATGAGCAGTTCTTC
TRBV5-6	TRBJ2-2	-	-	CASSLGWGGGTGELFF	TGTGCCAGCAGCTTGGGATGGGGAGGAGGAACCGGGGAGCTGTTTTTT
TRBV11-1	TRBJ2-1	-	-	CASSLREESEQFF	TGTGCCAGCAGCTTAAGGGAGGAGTCGGAGCAGTTCTTC
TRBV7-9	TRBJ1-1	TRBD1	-	CASSLAPTGYSTEAFF	TGTGCCAGCAGCTTAGCGCCGACAGGGTATAGCACTGAAGCTTTCTTT
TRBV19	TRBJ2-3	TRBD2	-	CASSRWTSGTDTQYF	TGTGCCAGTAGCCGCTGGACTAGCGGCACAGATACGCAGTATTTT
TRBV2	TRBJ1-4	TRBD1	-	CASSSTGTVYEKLFF	TGTGCCAGCAGTTCTACCGGGACAGTATATGAAAAACTGTTTTTT
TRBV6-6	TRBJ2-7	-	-	CASSFTGLAYEQYF	TGTGCCAGCAGTTTTACAGGCTTAGCCTACGAGCAGTACTTC
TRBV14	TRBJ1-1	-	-	CASSQQGYTEAFF	TGTGCCAGCAGCCAACAAGGATACACTGAAGCTTTCTTT
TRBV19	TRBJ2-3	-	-	CASTTWGDTQYF	TGTGCCAGTACCACATGGGGAGATACGCAGTATTTT
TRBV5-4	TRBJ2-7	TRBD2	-	CASSLDPGGTYEQYF	TGTGCCAGCAGCTTGGATCCGGGAGGCACCTACGAGCAGTACTTC
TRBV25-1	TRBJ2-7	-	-	CASSPPGRMVADEQYF	TGTGCCAGCAGCCCACCCGGGAGAATGGTCGCCGACGAGCAGTACTTC
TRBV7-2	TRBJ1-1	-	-	CASSMGAQMNTEAFF	TGTGCCAGCAGCATGGGGGCGCAAATGAACACTGAAGCTTTCTTT
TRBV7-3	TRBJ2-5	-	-	CASSLARETQYF	TGTGCCAGCAGCTTAGCACGGGAGACCCAGTACTTC
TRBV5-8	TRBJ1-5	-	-	CASSSGGSRPQHF	TGTGCCAGCAGCTCCGGTGGTAGTAGGCCCCAGCATTTT
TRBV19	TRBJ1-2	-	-	CASTRDYGYTF	TGTGCCAGTACCAGGGACTATGGCTACACCTTC
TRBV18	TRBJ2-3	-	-	CASSPNTDTQYF	TGTGCCAGCTCACCTAACACAGATACGCAGTATTTT
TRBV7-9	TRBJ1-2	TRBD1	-	CASSLVARGLGYTF	TGTGCCAGCAGCTTAGTAGCCAGGGGGCTCGGCTACACCTTC
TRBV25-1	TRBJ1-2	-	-	CASSDGYTF	TGTGCCAGCAGTGATGGCTACACCTTC
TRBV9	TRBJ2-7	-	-	CASSVDYLGAYEQYF	TGTGCCAGCAGCGTAGACTACCTCGGGGCCTACGAGCAGTACTTC
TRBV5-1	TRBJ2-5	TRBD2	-	CASSLAASGGAHQETQYF	TGCGCCAGCAGCTTGGCGGCTAGCGGGGGGGCACACCAAGAGACCCAGTACTTC
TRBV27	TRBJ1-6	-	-	CASSSNNSPLHF	TGTGCCAGCAGTTCAAATAATTCACCCCTCCACTTT
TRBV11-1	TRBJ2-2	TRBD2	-	CASSLLAGANTGELFF	TGTGCCAGCAGCTTACTAGCGGGAGCGAACACCGGGGAGCTGTTTTTT
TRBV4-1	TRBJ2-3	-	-	CASSQDKGQRTDTQYF	TGCGCCAGCAGCCAAGATAAAGGACAGCGCACAGATACGCAGTATTTT
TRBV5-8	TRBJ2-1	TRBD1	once	CASSPGTGVYNEQFF	TGTGCCAGCAGCCCAGGGACAGGGGTCTACAATGAGCAGTTCTTC
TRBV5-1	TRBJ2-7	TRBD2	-	CASSLGTSGGTYEQYF	TGCGCCAGCAGCTTGGGCACTAGCGGGGGGACCTACGAGCAGTACTTC
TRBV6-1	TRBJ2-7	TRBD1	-	CASSASGTGRWSEQYF	TGTGCCAGCAGTGCGTCCGGGACAGGTCGATGGAGCGAGCAGTACTTC
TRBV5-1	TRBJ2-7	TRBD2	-	CASSSSLVTGTSGRLTEQYF	TGCGCCAGCAGCTCCTCGCTCGTTACCGGGACTAGCGGGAGACTAACCGAGCAGTACTTC
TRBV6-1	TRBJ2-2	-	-	CASSEGSFYTGELFF	TGTGCCAGCAGTGAAGGAAGTTTTTACACCGGGGAGCTGTTTTTT
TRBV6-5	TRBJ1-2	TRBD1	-	CASSYGTVGYGYTF	TGTGCCAGCAGTTACGGGACAGTGGGCTATGGCTACACCTTC
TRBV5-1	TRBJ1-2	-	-	CASSRGGQVGLAYGYTF	TGCGCCAGCAGCCGAGGCGGACAAGTGGGTTTAGCCTATGGCTACACCTTC
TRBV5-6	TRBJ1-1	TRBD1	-	CASSLGDEWGQDTEAFF	TGTGCCAGCAGCTTGGGGGATGAATGGGGACAGGACACTGAAGCTTTCTTT
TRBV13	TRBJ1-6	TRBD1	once	CASSLGQGAGNSPLHF	TGTGCCAGCAGCTTAGGACAGGGGGCAGGAAATTCACCCCTCCACTTT
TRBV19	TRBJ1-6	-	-	CASSILAVNSPLHF	TGTGCCAGTAGTATTCTGGCAGTTAATTCACCCCTCCACTTT